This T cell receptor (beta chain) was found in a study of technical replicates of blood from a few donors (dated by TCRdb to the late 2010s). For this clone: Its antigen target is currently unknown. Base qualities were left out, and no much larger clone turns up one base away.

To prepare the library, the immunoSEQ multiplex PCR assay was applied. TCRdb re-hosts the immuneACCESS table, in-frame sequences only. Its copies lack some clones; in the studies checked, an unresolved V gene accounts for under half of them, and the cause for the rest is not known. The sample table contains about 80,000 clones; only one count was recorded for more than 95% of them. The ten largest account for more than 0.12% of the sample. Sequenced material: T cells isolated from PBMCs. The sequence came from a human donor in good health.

CDR3 sequence: CSAGRGYEQYF. The DNA sequence reads TGCAGCGCCGGCAGGGGGTACGAGCAGTACTTC. The rearrangement joined TRBV29-1 to TRBJ2-7; a stretch of 7 junction bases matches TRBD1. The CDR3 starts with the cysteine, ends with the phenylalanine, and has 11 residues. Only the CDR3 DNA stays, 33 bases, in frame from base 1. Clipping removes 7 bases from V and 4 bases from J, with 4 as the unmatched junction base count. CDR1 and CDR2, per the germline V gene, are SQVTM and ANQGSEA.